The 29 T cell receptor beta chains listed next were all sequenced from one sample in a study of shared clonotypes between healthy human individuals. Clones were read by immunoSEQ multiplex PCR, and TCRdb kept only the in-frame ones, dropping some. Among around 2,000,000 clones listed, roughly 91% were seen once. Only CD45RO-negative cells positively selected for CCR7 counted as naive CD8 cells, so terminally differentiated effector memory CD45RA+ cells were excluded. The sample comprised naive CD8+ T cells from PBMCs. All receptors come from a man younger than 35 in good health. Some clones in this sample may be carry-over from other donors' samples.

The V and J genes are TRBV19 and TRBJ2-3; 12 positions agree with TRBD2. Germline loops: CDR1 LNHDA, CDR2 SQIVND (reference sequence). The length of the CDR3 is 18 residues. With V trimmed by 5 bases and J by 5 bases, 14 bases remained unmatched. CDR3 sequence: CASSPRTSGEGRVDTQYF. The CDR3 nucleotides are TGTGCCAGTAGTCCAAGGACTAGCGGGGAGGGCCGGGTAGATACGCAGTATTTT.

The rearrangement uses TRBV9 and TRBJ1-3, with 10 positions matching TRBD1. The germline gives CDR1 SGDLS, CDR2 YYNGEE. This CDR3 spans 20 amino acids. Germline trimming cut 3 bases from V and 4 bases from J; bases unmatched to any gene: 19. CDR3 sequence (DNA): TGTGCCAGCAGCGGGCCTGAGACAGGGGGCGCACTACGGCACGGAAACACCATATATTTT. The encoded protein is CASSGPETGGALRHGNTIYF. The full variable domain, its missing parts supplied by reference TRBV9 and TRBJ1-3, is DSGVTQTPKHLITATGQRVTLRCSPRSGDLSVYWYQQSLDQGLQFLIQYYNGEERAKGNILERFSAQQFPDLHSELNLSSLELGDSALYFCASSGPETGGALRHGNTIYFGEGSWLTVV.

The V gene is TRBV7-2, the J gene TRBJ2-1; D gene ambiguous. V lost 2 bases and J 0 bases, leaving 11 bases between the germline ends. This CDR3 is built from 16 residues. The germline V gene has CDR1 SGHTA and CDR2 FQGNSA. This CDR3 is CASSLLPVGSYNEQFF. CDR3 nucleotides: TGTGCCAGCAGCTTACTTCCGGTTGGCTCCTACAATGAGCAGTTCTTC.

The rearrangement uses TRBV19 and TRBJ2-3; possible D gene TRBD1, 5 bases. V shed 2 bases and J shed 3 bases, with 12 bases lying between them. Germline V gene sequence: CDR1 LNHDA, CDR2 SQIVND (reference sequence). This CDR3 has 15 amino acids. CDR3 protein: CASSITVRATDTQYF. The CDR3 nucleotides are TGTGCCAGTAGTATAACTGTCAGGGCTACAGATACGCAGTATTTT.

The rearrangement links TRBV5-6 to TRBJ2-5; D may be TRBD2 (6 bases). The CDR3 is made up of 16 amino acids. V lost 0 bases, J lost 7 bases, and 19 bases lay in between. Germline V lookup: CDR1 SGHDT, CDR2 YYEEEE. The CDR3 DNA is TGTGCCAGCAGCTTGGGAGCACAGTGGAGGGGATTGACCCAGTACTTC. Translation gives CASSLGAQWRGLTQYF.

The chain uses TRBV5-4 and TRBJ2-3, with 9 nucleotides matching TRBD1. CDR1 is SGHNT and CDR2 is YYREEE in the germline V gene (reference sequence). CDR3 length equals 15 residues. The V gene end was trimmed by 5 bases and the J gene end by 6 bases; junction bases not matched to a gene: 10. CDR3 amino acids: CASRSGTGHRDTQYF. The CDR3 bases are TGTGCCAGCAGATCCGGGACAGGGCATCGGGATACGCAGTATTTT.

CDR3 in amino acids: CAISDSGRINEQFF. CDR3 coding DNA: TGTGCCATCAGTGATAGCGGGAGAATTAATGAGCAGTTCTTC. The chain combines TRBV10-3 with TRBJ2-1, with 9 positions matching TRBD2. This CDR3 is built from 14 residues. Germline values: CDR1 ENHRY, CDR2 SYGVKD. The J segment lost 7 bases and the V segment lost 3 bases, leaving 4 bases of the junction unmatched.

The chain recombines TRBV27 with TRBJ2-5, with 8 bases identical to TRBD1. Trimming cost V 5 bases and J 4 bases; bases outside gene matches: 6. The CDR3 loop spans 14 amino acids. CDR1 is MNHEY and CDR2 is SMNVEV in the germline V gene (reference sequence). CDR3 in DNA: TGTGCCAGCAGTCCTTGGACAGGGATAGAGACCCAGTACTTC. Its protein is CASSPWTGIETQYF.

This sequence joins TRBV11-2 and TRBJ2-7, with TRBD1 as a possible D gene (6 bases). CDR1 SGHAT and CDR2 FQNNGV come from the germline V gene. CDR3 size: 16 residues. V was cut by 4 bases and J by 1 base, with 17 bases left in between. DNA of the CDR3: TGTGCCAGCAGCTGGGGGACACCCGACTCTTCCTACGAGCAGTACTTC. This encodes CASSWGTPDSSYEQYF.

J is TRBJ2-7 and V is TRBV6-1, with unresolved D. Germline values: CDR1 MNHNS, CDR2 SASEGT. V was trimmed by 0 bases and J by 4 bases, leaving 7 bases between them. There are 13 residues in the CDR3. CDR3 coding DNA: TGTGCCAGCAGTGAAGCAGGGCTTTACGAGCAGTACTTC. Residues: CASSEAGLYEQYF.

The rearrangement uses TRBV4-1 and TRBJ2-1, with D unresolved. Germline CDR1 MGHRA, CDR2 YSYEKL. The CDR3 spans 13 residues. Trimming shortened V by 4 bases and J by 7 bases, and 11 bases separated the two germline ends. CDR3 residues: CASSLWLGNEQFF. The CDR3 coding sequence is TGCGCCAGCAGCCTATGGCTTGGAAATGAGCAGTTCTTC.

V and J are TRBV2 and TRBJ2-1; D is unresolved. V shed 6 bases and J shed 0 bases, with 9 bases lying between them. The CDR3 length is 14 residues. Looked up from germline, CDR1 is SNHLY and CDR2 is FYNNEI. The CDR3 sequence is CASRTRSSYNEQFF. Written as DNA, the CDR3 is TGTGCCAGCAGAACCAGGAGCTCCTACAATGAGCAGTTCTTC.

The chain recombines TRBV9 with TRBJ1-4, with no clear D. Germline V gene data show CDR1 as SGDLS and CDR2 as YYNGEE. Trimming stripped 4 bases from V and 0 bases from J, with 10 bases between. The CDR3 covers 15 residues. Here the CDR3 reads CASSPGVATNEKLFF. The CDR3 DNA reads as TGTGCCAGCAGCCCGGGAGTTGCAACTAATGAAAAACTGTTTTTT.

To note about this clone: Other DNA sequences in this sample translate to the same CDR3. The rearrangement uses TRBV7-8 and TRBJ1-5; D remains unclear. The CDR3 is 15 residues long. The germline CDR1 and CDR2 sequences are SGHVS and FQNEAQ. Trimming took off 1 base at V and 0 bases at J, with 7 bases between the two ends. Here the CDR3 reads CASSLGRYSNQPQHF. The CDR3 DNA reads as TGTGCCAGCAGCTTAGGACGGTATAGCAATCAGCCCCAGCATTTT.

This CDR3 is CASSLVSPSTDTQYF. CDR3 in DNA: TGTGCCAGCAGCTTGGTCTCACCTAGCACAGATACGCAGTATTTT. The rearrangement links TRBV5-6 to TRBJ2-3; D is unresolved. The CDR3 runs to 15 residues. Trimming removed 0 bases at V and 0 bases at J, with 8 bases between. Germline V gene lookup returns CDR1 SGHDT and CDR2 YYEEEE.

The rearrangement uses TRBV5-1 and TRBJ2-1; 7 bases are a match to TRBD2. This CDR3 spans 16 amino acids. The V segment lost 0 bases and the J segment 1 base; nucleotides outside the gene matches: 4. CDR1 and CDR2 from the germline V gene are SGHRS and YFSETQ. The CDR3 DNA is TGCGCCAGCAGCTTGGGACTAGCCCAATCCTACAATGAGCAGTTCTTC. Protein: CASSLGLAQSYNEQFF.

The V gene is TRBV29-1, the J gene TRBJ2-7; 8 bases align to TRBD2. Germline CDR1 reads SQVTM; CDR2 reads ANQGSEA. CDR3 length equals 12 residues. J was trimmed by 3 bases and V by 2 bases; bases with no gene match: 0. The CDR3 sequence is CSVETSGYEQYF. Here the CDR3 DNA reads TGCAGCGTTGAAACTAGCGGCTACGAGCAGTACTTC.

The chain is built from TRBV5-1 and TRBJ2-7; 8 bases align to TRBD1. The V gene's germline CDR1 is SGHRS and CDR2 YFSETQ. V lost 3 bases to trimming and J lost 1 base; unmatched junction nucleotides: 9. The CDR3 runs 16 residues. Here the CDR3 DNA reads TGCGCCAGCAGCTCGGAAGGACAGGGCGAATCCTACGAGCAGTACTTC. This translates into CASSSEGQGESYEQYF.

The rearrangement uses TRBV11-2 and TRBJ2-3; no firm D call. Germline lookup yields CDR1 SGHAT and CDR2 FQNNGV. This CDR3 region has 11 residues. The V end lost 8 bases, the J end lost 7 bases, and 10 bases lay between the germline ends. CDR3 in DNA: TGTGCCAGCCAGGTTGCGAATACGCAGTATTTT. Its protein product is CASQVANTQYF.

With regard to this clone: This same CDR3 is encoded by further DNA sequences in the sample. The chain joins TRBV7-9 to TRBJ1-1; no firm D call. V lost 1 base and J 8 bases, leaving 8 bases between the germline ends. The CDR3 runs to 12 residues. Per the germline V gene, CDR1 is SEHNR and CDR2 is FQNEAQ (reference sequence). The CDR3 sequence: CASSLGAAEAFF. CDR3 nucleotides: TGTGCCAGCAGCTTAGGGGCAGCAGAAGCTTTCTTT.

This clone showed up just once. The chain recombines TRBV2 with TRBJ2-7; the D call may be TRBD1 or TRBD2 (5 bases each). The CDR3 is 12 amino acids. The germline V gene has CDR1 SNHLY and CDR2 FYNNEI. Trimming took off 4 bases at V and 7 bases at J, with 11 bases between the two ends. In nucleotides, the CDR3 is TGTGCCAGCAGTGCCGGGACCGGGGAGCAGTACTTC. Protein product: CASSAGTGEQYF.

This clone appeared a few times. Distinct nucleotide sequences in the sample also encode this CDR3. The chain joins TRBV27 to TRBJ1-1, with 8 bases that match TRBD1. Trimming took 0 bases from V and 5 from J; bases not matched to a gene: 5. The CDR3 has 15 amino acids. Germline V CDR1 and CDR2: MNHEY, SMNVEV (reference sequence). The CDR3 nucleotides read TGTGCCAGCAGTTTATCCGGACAGGGTGGGACTGAAGCTTTCTTT. Its protein product is CASSLSGQGGTEAFF.

The chain uses TRBV28 and TRBJ2-2, with no clear D. V gave up 5 bases and J gave up 0 bases, with 16 bases separating them. Germline CDR1 is MDHEN and CDR2 is SYDVKM. The CDR3 contains 17 residues. The CDR3 DNA sequence: TGTGCCAGCAGTCCACGCCCGCCGGAAACGAACACCGGGGAGCTGTTTTTT. Protein product: CASSPRPPETNTGELFF.

This clone is a singleton in its sample. This chain joins TRBV15 and TRBJ1-4; D is unresolved. The germline gives CDR1 LNHNV, CDR2 YYDKDF (reference sequence). This CDR3 spans 15 amino acids. V shed 0 bases and J shed 6 bases, with 11 bases lying between them. CDR3 nucleotide sequence: TGTGCCACCAGCAGAGAGTCTTCCCAGGATGAAAAACTGTTTTTT. This encodes CATSRESSQDEKLFF.

V usage is TRBV4-1 and J usage is TRBJ2-1, with 11 bases aligning to TRBD2. CDR1 MGHRA and CDR2 YSYEKL come from the germline V gene. V gave up 3 bases and J gave up 4 bases; unmatched junction bases: 5. The length of the CDR3 is 16 residues. This chain's CDR3 is CASSHPGLAAYNEQFF. For the CDR3, the DNA is TGCGCCAGCAGCCACCCGGGACTAGCGGCGTACAATGAGCAGTTCTTC.

The gene calls are TRBV9 and TRBJ2-1; TRBD2 agrees at 11 bases. The germline gives CDR1 SGDLS, CDR2 YYNGEE. Trimming took 3 bases from V and 6 from J; bases not matched to a gene: 5. This CDR3 has 15 residues. In nucleotides, the CDR3 is TGTGCCAGCAGCGCGACTAGCGGGGCGACCAATGAGCAGTTCTTC. Its translation is CASSATSGATNEQFF. The full variable domain, completed using reference TRBV9 and TRBJ2-1, is DSGVTQTPKHLITATGQRVTLRCSPRSGDLSVYWYQQSLDQGLQFLIQYYNGEERAKGNILERFSAQQFPDLHSELNLSSLELGDSALYFCASSATSGATNEQFFGPGTRLTVL.

The sample holds one count of this clone. This chain connects TRBV5-6 to TRBJ2-5; D may match TRBD1 or TRBD2 (5 bases each). CDR1 and CDR2 from the germline V gene are SGHDT and YYEEEE. The ends were cut back, 5 bases at V and 5 bases at J, with 22 bases in the middle. CDR3 size: 16 residues. In DNA, the CDR3 is TGTGCCAGCAGTTCACAAACGGGGACGGTGGTGGAGACCCAGTACTTC. Its protein product is CASSSQTGTVVETQYF.

The rearrangement uses TRBV10-3 and TRBJ1-4; TRBD1 aligns across 7 bases. This CDR3 comprises 14 residues. V was pared by 6 bases and J by 8 bases, with 9 bases of the junction left unmatched. In germline, CDR1 is ENHRY, CDR2 SYGVKD. The CDR3 spells CAIRGQQSHEKLFF. The CDR3 DNA sequence: TGTGCCATCAGGGGACAGCAATCCCACGAAAAACTGTTTTTT.

The chain employs TRBV27 and TRBJ2-1; D perhaps matches TRBD2 (6 bases). The CDR3 is made up of 15 amino acids. Germline V gene data show CDR1 as MNHEY and CDR2 as SMNVEV (reference sequence). The ends were cut back, 5 bases at V and 7 bases at J, with 18 bases in the middle. The chain's CDR3 is CASSISGLKRNEQFF. The CDR3 nucleotides are TGTGCCAGCAGTATTAGCGGACTCAAGAGGAATGAGCAGTTCTTC.